This T cell receptor beta chain was observed in a study of T cells in Graves' hyperthyroidism and ophthalmopathy. Orbital computed tomography and thyroid ultrasound, together with serum TRAb and thyroxine and clinical symptoms, were used for diagnoses. This clonotype was seen at least ten times. From RNA transcripts, TCR beta CDR3 regions were amplified. TCR CDR3 regions were first amplified by RT-PCR with HTBI primers. TCRdb re-analysed the multiplex PCR reads in MiXCR, keeping a single row per CDR3 protein. The top ten hold roughly 30% of the sample, which has about 49,000 distinct CDR3 sequences, approximately 50% seen once. The CDR3 is 13 amino acids. V lost 5 bases and J 0 bases, leaving 10 bases between the germline ends. Germline assignment: CDR1 DFQATT and CDR2 SNEGSKA (reference sequence).

The receptor comes from a man younger than 35 with Graves' hyperthyroidism. The sample taken for sequencing was peripheral blood or thyroid tissue (not recorded which). The rearrangement links TRBV20-1 to TRBJ1-1, with D possibly matching TRBD1 (5 bases). CDR3 region: CSARLTVNTEAFF. CDR3 nucleotide sequence: TGCAGTGCTCGCCTGACAGTGAACACTGAAGCTTTCTTT.